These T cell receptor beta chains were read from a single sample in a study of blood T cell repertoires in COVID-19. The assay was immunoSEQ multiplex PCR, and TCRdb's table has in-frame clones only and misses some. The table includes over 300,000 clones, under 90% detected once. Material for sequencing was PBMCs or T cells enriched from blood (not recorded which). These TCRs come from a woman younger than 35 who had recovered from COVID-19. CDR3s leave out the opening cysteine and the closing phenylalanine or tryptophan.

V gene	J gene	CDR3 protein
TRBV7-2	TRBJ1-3	ASSSSSSGNTIY
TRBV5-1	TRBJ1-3	ASSVRDRGSGNTIY
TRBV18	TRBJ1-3	ASSPVDSSGNTIY
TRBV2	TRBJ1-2	ASRQTYYGYT
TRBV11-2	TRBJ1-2	ASSTYRGWNYGYT
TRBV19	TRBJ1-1	ASSPHSGGTEAF
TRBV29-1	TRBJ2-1	SVAGIYSYNEQF
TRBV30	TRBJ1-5	AWSSGVGNQPQH
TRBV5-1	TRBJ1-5	ASSLGQSANQPQH
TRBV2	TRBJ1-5	ASRGQGASNQPQH
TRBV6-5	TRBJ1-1	ASSYSKGVYTEAF
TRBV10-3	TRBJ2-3	AISESAGNTDTQY
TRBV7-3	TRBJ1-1	ASSLTGSNPSEAF
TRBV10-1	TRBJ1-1	ASSAQGWTEAF